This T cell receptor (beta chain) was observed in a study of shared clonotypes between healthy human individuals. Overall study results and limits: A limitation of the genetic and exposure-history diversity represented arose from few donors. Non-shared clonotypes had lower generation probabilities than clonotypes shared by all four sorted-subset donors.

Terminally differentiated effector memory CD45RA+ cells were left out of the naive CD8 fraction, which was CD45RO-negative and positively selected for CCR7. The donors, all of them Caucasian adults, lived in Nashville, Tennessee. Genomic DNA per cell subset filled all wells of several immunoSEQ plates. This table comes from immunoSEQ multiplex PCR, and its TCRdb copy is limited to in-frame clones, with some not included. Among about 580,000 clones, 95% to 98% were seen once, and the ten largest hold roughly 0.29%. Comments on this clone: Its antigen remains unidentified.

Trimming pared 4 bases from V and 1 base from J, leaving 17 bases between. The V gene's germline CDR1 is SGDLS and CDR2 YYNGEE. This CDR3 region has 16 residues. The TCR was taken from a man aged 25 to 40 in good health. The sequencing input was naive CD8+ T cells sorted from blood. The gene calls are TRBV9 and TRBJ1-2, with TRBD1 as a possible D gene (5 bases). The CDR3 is CASSMLPGGSNYGYTF. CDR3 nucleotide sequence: TGTGCCAGCAGCATGCTTCCCGGGGGGAGTAACTATGGCTACACCTTC.